This is a list of T cell receptor beta chains from one sample in a study of blood T cell repertoires in COVID-19. Profiled with immunoSEQ multiplex PCR; TCRdb holds only in-frame clones, not every one. The sample shows about 160,000 clones, more than 60% of them seen only once. Sample: peripheral blood. These receptors were collected from a man in his 70s with acute or convalescent COVID-19. The CDR3 runs from the conserved cysteine through the conserved F or W. D genes are given only for firm matches. Some rows mark clone size as missing; the rest say once, few, many or name a class of expanded clone.

TRBJ2-5 | TRBV11-3 | TRBD2 | NA | CASSPGSGLAGENQETQYF | TGTGCCAGCAGCCCAGGGTCGGGACTAGCGGGGGAGAACCAAGAGACCCAGTACTTC
TRBJ1-2 | TRBV5-6 | NA | NA | CASSGPYRVRGYTF | TGTGCCAGCAGCGGTCCTTACAGGGTACGCGGCTACACCTTC
TRBJ1-1 | TRBV5-5 | TRBD1 | medium-sized | CASSQGTENTEAFF | TGTGCCAGCAGCCAAGGGACAGAGAACACTGAAGCTTTCTTT
TRBJ2-1 | TRBV19 | NA | once | CASSYLDRRDNEQFF | TGTGCCAGTAGTTACTTGGACAGGAGGGACAATGAGCAGTTCTTC
TRBJ1-1 | TRBV5-6 | NA | NA | CASSLERGNTEAFF | TGTGCCAGCAGCTTGGAAAGGGGTAACACTGAAGCTTTCTTT
TRBJ1-2 | TRBV5-4 | TRBD1 | once | CASSLGGDRGYGYTF | TGTGCCAGCAGCTTGGGCGGGGACAGGGGGTATGGCTACACCTTC
TRBJ2-6 | TRBV18 | TRBD2 | NA | CASSPGLAGYSGANVLTF | TGTGCCAGCTCACCCGGACTAGCGGGGTACTCTGGGGCCAACGTCCTGACTTTC
TRBJ1-2 | TRBV29-1 | TRBD1 | few | CSVGQGNGYTF | TGCAGCGTTGGACAGGGGAATGGCTACACCTTC
TRBJ1-1 | TRBV11-1 | NA | NA | CASSLSVGNTEAFF | TGTGCCAGCAGCTTATCGGTCGGGAACACTGAAGCTTTCTTT
TRBJ1-2 | TRBV11-2 | TRBD1 | NA | CASSLTPTGRNYGYTF | TGTGCCAGCAGCTTAACCCCGACAGGGAGGAACTATGGCTACACCTTC
TRBJ1-1 | TRBV7-6 | TRBD1 | NA | CASSRRSHGTGGQAFF | TGTGCCAGCAGCCGCCGGAGTCACGGGACAGGCGGCCAAGCTTTCTTT
TRBJ1-1 | TRBV7-3 | NA | NA | CASSDSGSITEAFF | TGTGCCAGCAGCGATTCGGGGAGTATCACTGAAGCTTTCTTT
TRBJ2-3 | TRBV11-1 | TRBD2 | NA | CASSDPIAGYTDTQYF | TGTGCCAGCAGCGACCCAATAGCGGGATACACAGATACGCAGTATTTT
TRBJ2-2 | TRBV6-5 | NA | NA | CASSWATGELFF | TGTGCCAGCAGTTGGGCCACCGGGGAGCTGTTTTTT
TRBJ1-1 | TRBV27 | NA | NA | CASSFSRLNTEAFF | TGTGCCAGCAGTTTCTCCCGGTTAAATACTGAAGCTTTCTTT
TRBJ1-1 | TRBV5-1 | TRBD1 | NA | CASTLTTGVNTEAFF | TGCGCCAGCACCCTAACGACAGGGGTGAACACTGAAGCTTTCTTT
TRBJ2-1 | TRBV19 | TRBD2 | NA | CASSVIAGGPNNEQFF | TGTGCCAGTAGTGTGATAGCGGGAGGTCCTAACAATGAGCAGTTCTTC
TRBJ1-4 | TRBV5-1 | NA | NA | CASSLLGRGTNEKLFF | TGCGCCAGCAGCCTCCTGGGCAGGGGAACTAATGAAAAACTGTTTTTT
TRBJ2-3 | TRBV24-1 | NA | NA | CATSEQQGGSTDTQYF | TGTGCCACCAGTGAGCAACAGGGGGGGTCCACAGATACGCAGTATTTT
TRBJ1-1 | TRBV28 | NA | once | CASGRNTEAFF | TGTGCCAGCGGCAGGAACACTGAAGCTTTCTTT
TRBJ1-6 | TRBV2 | NA | NA | CASRGARGSSYNSPLHF | TGTGCCAGCAGGGGGGCCAGGGGAAGCTCCTATAATTCACCCCTCCACTTT
TRBJ2-3 | TRBV5-1 | NA | NA | CASSLQGAVGGTTDTQYF | TGCGCCAGCAGCCTTCAGGGGGCGGTGGGGGGGACCACAGATACGCAGTATTTT
TRBJ2-2 | TRBV19 | NA | many | CASITNTGELFF | TGTGCCAGTATAACGAACACCGGGGAGCTGTTTTTT